A selection of T cell receptor beta chains follows, all from one sample in a study of blood T cells in healthy people across ages. TCRdb ran MiXCR on the 5' RACE reads and lists one entry per CDR3 protein. The sample records hundreds of thousands of distinct CDR3 sequences, around 45% being singletons. The sample comprised blood. The receptors shown here come from a man older than 75 in good health. Each CDR3 is given with its conserved first and last residue. Each record gives: D gene, V gene, J gene, clone size, CDR3 protein, CDR3 DNA. The D gene is left open where the match is weak. Where a row states a size, it is once, few, many or the class of an expanded clone; other rows omit it.

.	TRBV7-2	TRBJ1-2	many	CASSFADRYGYTF	TGTGCCAGCAGCTTCGCGGACCGCTATGGCTACACCTTC
.	TRBV29-1	TRBJ2-7	.	CSVASGGRGEQYF	TGCAGCGTTGCTAGTGGTGGCAGGGGCGAGCAGTACTTC
.	TRBV12-3/TRBV12-4	TRBJ2-1	.	CASSLAEVSSYNEQFF	TGTGCCAGCAGTTTGGCCGAAGTAAGCTCCTACAATGAGCAGTTCTTC
.	TRBV7-2	TRBJ2-5	.	CASSTSLETQYF	TGTGCCAGCAGCACTAGTTTGGAGACCCAGTACTTC
TRBD2	TRBV4-2	TRBJ2-7	.	CASSQVGLVRSYEQYF	TGTGCCAGCAGCCAAGTGGGACTAGTACGATCCTACGAGCAGTACTTC
.	TRBV6-2/TRBV6-3	TRBJ2-3	.	CASSYSDLNTQYF	TGTGCCAGCAGTTACTCGGACTTGAATACGCAGTATTTT
.	TRBV2	TRBJ2-7	.	CASRGWTGPYEQYF	TGTGCCAGCAGGGGCTGGACGGGGCCTTACGAGCAGTACTTC
.	TRBV15	TRBJ2-3	few	CATSRTLPWRDALDTQYF	TGTGCCACCAGCAGGACCCTCCCATGGAGGGACGCCCTAGATACGCAGTATTTT
.	TRBV5-1	TRBJ2-3	many	CASSRDRTPPDTQYF	TGCGCCAGCAGCAGAGACAGGACACCTCCAGATACGCAGTATTTT
TRBD2	TRBV24-1	TRBJ2-3	.	CATSDLRASGSDTQYF	TGTGCCACCAGTGATTTACGGGCTAGCGGGAGTGATACGCAGTATTTT
.	TRBV2	TRBJ2-5	.	CASQSETQYF	TGTGCCTCCCAAAGTGAGACCCAGTACTTC
.	TRBV5-6	TRBJ2-3	few	CASSSGLTKPTPITDTQYF	TGTGCCAGCAGTTCGGGACTCACTAAGCCAACCCCAATCACAGATACGCAGTATTTT
.	TRBV5-1	TRBJ2-2	.	CASSLGYGTGELFF	TGCGCCAGCAGCTTGGGTTACGGGACCGGGGAGCTGTTTTTT
.	TRBV20-1	TRBJ2-1	many	CSARQKNEQFF	TGCAGTGCTAGACAGAAGAATGAGCAGTTCTTC
.	TRBV6-6	TRBJ2-7	.	CASSYGTSYEQYF	TGTGCCAGCAGTTACGGGACTTCGTACGAGCAGTACTTC
TRBD2	TRBV9	TRBJ2-1	.	CASSVVQAGAYNEQFF	TGTGCCAGCAGCGTAGTCCAAGCGGGAGCCTACAATGAGCAGTTCTTC
.	TRBV29-1	TRBJ2-1	.	CSVEQVVGTEQFF	TGCAGCGTTGAACAAGTAGTTGGTACTGAGCAGTTCTTC
TRBD2	TRBV7-2	TRBJ2-3	.	CASSLDGGWRGTDTQYF	TGTGCCAGCAGCTTAGACGGGGGGTGGAGGGGCACAGATACGCAGTATTTT
TRBD1	TRBV5-1	TRBJ2-1	.	CASSLAGQVYNEQFF	TGCGCCAGCAGCTTGGCGGGACAGGTATACAATGAGCAGTTCTTC
TRBD2	TRBV3-1	TRBJ2-1	few	CASSLGGTSGTGEQFF	TGTGCCAGCAGCCTCGGGGGGACTAGCGGGACTGGGGAGCAGTTCTTC
.	TRBV20-1	TRBJ2-6	.	CSAREVRESGANVLTF	TGCAGTGCTAGAGAGGTTAGGGAGTCTGGGGCCAACGTCCTGACTTTC
TRBD2	TRBV7-9	TRBJ2-7	.	CASSLVLAGSYEQYF	TGTGCCAGCAGCTTAGTACTAGCGGGATCCTACGAGCAGTACTTC
TRBD1	TRBV5-1	TRBJ1-2	few	CASSSGQGETYGYTF	TGCGCCAGCAGCTCGGGACAGGGGGAAACTTATGGCTACACCTTC